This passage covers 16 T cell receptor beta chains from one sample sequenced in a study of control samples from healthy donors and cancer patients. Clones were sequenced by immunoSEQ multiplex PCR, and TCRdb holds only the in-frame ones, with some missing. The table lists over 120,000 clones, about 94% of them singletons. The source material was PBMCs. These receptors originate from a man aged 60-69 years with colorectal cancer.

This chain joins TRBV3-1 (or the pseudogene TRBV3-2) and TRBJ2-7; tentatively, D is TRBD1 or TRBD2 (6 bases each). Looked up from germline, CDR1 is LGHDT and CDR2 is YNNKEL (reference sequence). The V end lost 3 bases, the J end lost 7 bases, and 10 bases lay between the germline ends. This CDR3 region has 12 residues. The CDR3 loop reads CASSQGAGEQYF. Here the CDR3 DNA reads TGTGCCAGCAGCCAGGGGGCGGGGGAGCAGTACTTC.

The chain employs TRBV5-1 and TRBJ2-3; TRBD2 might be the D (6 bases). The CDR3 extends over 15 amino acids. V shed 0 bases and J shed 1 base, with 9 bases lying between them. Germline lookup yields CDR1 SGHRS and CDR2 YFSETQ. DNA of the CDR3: TGCGCCAGCAGCTTGGGGGGCGGGGGCACAGATACGCAGTATTTT. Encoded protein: CASSLGGGGTDTQYF.

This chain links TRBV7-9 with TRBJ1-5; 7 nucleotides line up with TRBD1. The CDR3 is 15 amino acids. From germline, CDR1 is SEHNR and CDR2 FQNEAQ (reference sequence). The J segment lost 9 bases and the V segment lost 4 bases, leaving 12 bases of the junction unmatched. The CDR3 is CASSSTTDRVGPQHF. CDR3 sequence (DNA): TGTGCCAGCAGCTCGACGACCGACAGGGTTGGGCCCCAGCATTTT.

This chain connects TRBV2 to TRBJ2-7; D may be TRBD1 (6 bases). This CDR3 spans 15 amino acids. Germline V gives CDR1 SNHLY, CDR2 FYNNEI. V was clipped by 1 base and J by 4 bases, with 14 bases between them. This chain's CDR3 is CASSEVRGGMYEQYF. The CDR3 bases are TGTGCCAGCAGTGAAGTCCGAGGGGGTATGTACGAGCAGTACTTC. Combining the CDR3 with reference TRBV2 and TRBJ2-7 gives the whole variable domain EPEVTQTPSHQVTQMGQEVILRCVPISNHLYFYWYRQILGQKVEFLVSFYNNEISEKSEIFDDQFSVERPDGSNFTLKIRSTKLEDSAMYFCASSEVRGGMYEQYFGPGTRLTVT.

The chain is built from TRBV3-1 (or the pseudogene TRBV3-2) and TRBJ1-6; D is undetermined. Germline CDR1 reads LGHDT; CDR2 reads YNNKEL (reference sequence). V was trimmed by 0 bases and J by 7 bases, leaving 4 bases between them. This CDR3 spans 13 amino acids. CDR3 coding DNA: TGTGCCAGCAGCCAAGAAAGAAATTCACCCCTCCACTTT. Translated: CASSQERNSPLHF.

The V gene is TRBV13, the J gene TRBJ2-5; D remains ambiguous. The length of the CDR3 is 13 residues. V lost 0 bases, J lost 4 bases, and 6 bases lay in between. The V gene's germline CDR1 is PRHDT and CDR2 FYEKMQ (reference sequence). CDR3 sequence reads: CASSLGGSETQYF. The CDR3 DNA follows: TGTGCCAGCAGCTTAGGGGGTTCAGAGACCCAGTACTTC.

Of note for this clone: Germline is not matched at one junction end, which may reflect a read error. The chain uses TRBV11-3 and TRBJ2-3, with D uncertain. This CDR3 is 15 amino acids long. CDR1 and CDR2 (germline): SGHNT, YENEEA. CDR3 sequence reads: CASSLRPSTADTQYF. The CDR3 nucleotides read TGCGCCAGCAGCTTACGCCCTAGTACAGCAGATACGCAGTATTTT.

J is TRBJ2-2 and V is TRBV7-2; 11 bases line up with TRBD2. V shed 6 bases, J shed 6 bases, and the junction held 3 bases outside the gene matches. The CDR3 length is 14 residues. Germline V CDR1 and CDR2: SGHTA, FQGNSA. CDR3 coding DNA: TGTGCCAGCAGAAATAGCGGGGGGGCCGGGGAGCTGTTTTTT. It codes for CASRNSGGAGELFF.

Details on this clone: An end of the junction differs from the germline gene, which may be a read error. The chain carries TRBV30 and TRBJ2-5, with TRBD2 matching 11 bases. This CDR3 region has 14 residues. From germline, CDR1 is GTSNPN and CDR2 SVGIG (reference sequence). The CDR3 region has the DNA TGTGCCTGGAGGATAGCGGGGGGGCAAGGGACCCAGTACTTC. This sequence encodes CAWRIAGGQGTQYF.

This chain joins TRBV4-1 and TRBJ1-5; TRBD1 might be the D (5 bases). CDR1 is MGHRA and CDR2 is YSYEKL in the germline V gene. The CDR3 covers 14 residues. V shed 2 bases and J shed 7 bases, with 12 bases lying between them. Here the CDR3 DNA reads TGCGCCAGCAGCCAACCCGGGGAGGGGCAGCCCCAGCATTTT. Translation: CASSQPGEGQPQHF.

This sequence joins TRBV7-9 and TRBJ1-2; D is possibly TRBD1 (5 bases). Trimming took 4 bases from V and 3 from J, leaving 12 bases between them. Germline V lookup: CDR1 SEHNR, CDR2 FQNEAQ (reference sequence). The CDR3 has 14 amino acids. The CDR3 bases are TGTGCCAGCAGCTCCCCGGGGGTTCACTATGGCTACACCTTC. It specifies CASSSPGVHYGYTF. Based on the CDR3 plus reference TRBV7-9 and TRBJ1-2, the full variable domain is DTGVSQNPRHKITKRGQNVTFRCDPISEHNRLYWYRQTLGQGPEFLTYFQNEAQLEKSRLLSDRFSAERPKGSFSTLEIQRTEQGDSAMYLCASSSPGVHYGYTFGSGTRLTVV.

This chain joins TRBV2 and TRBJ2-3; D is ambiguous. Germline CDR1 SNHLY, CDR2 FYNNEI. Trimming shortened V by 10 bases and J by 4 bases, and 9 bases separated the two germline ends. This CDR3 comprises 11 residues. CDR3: CAKTKADTQYF. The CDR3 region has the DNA TGTGCCAAAACAAAGGCAGATACGCAGTATTTT.

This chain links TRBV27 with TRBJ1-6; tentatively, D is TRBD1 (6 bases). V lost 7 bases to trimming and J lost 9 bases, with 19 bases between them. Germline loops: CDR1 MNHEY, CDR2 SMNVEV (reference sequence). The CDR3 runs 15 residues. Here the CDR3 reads CASTKAGGRISPLHF. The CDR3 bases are TGTGCCAGCACTAAGGCGGGGGGGCGGATTTCACCCCTCCACTTT.

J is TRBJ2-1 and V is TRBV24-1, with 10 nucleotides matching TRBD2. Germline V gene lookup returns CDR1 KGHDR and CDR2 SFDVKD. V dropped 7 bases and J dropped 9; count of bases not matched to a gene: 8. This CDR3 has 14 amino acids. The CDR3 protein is CATSGTSDTVEQFF. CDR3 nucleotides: TGTGCCACCAGCGGGACTAGCGATACGGTTGAGCAGTTCTTC.

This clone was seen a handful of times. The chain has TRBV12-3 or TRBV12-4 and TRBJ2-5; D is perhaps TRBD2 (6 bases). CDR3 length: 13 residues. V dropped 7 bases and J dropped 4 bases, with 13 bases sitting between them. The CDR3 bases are TGTGCCAGCACCAAAACCGGGAGAGAGACCCAGTACTTC. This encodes CASTKTGRETQYF.

CDR3 region: CASSVGVYEQYF. The CDR3 DNA sequence: TGTGCCAGCAGTGTAGGCGTCTACGAGCAGTACTTC. The chain joins TRBV2 to TRBJ2-7, with D uncertain. The CDR3 totals 12 residues. Germline V CDR1 and CDR2: SNHLY, FYNNEI. V dropped 4 bases and J dropped 3 bases, with 7 bases sitting between them.